A selection of T cell receptor beta chains follows, all from one sample in a study of blood T cells in healthy people across ages. TCRdb independently ran MiXCR on the 5' RACE reads; one entry per CDR3 protein. The table has hundreds of thousands of distinct CDR3 sequences, roughly 26% seen once. These data also featured in a second study, about T cells of mothers and their children.

The sequencing input was blood. The receptors shown here come from a boy between 10 and 17 years old in good health. The CDR3 runs from the conserved cysteine through the conserved F or W. D genes are given only for firm matches. For some rows the clone size is stated as once, few or many, or as a class when expanded; others skip it.

D	V	size	length	CDR3
TRBD1	TRBV10-3	once	14	CAISEGTDNTEAFF
.	TRBV5-1	.	14	CASSLGTSNYEQYF
TRBD1	TRBV6-2/TRBV6-3	many	14	CASSYWGQGYEQYF
.	TRBV18	few	14	CASSLQQGPDTQYF
.	TRBV18	few	13	CASSSGEGTEAFF
TRBD1	TRBV5-1	few	14	CASSLETGAEKLFF
.	TRBV3-1	few	12	CATGGGHSPLHF
.	TRBV9	.	14	CASSVGGSPYEQFF
.	TRBV5-1	.	14	CASSIGSTNEELFF
TRBD2	TRBV12-5	many	17	CASGLTSGLAPVSEQYF
TRBD1	TRBV4-1	.	15	CASSHGDRGDYGYTF
.	TRBV7-2	.	15	CASSSRTEGLDEQFF
TRBD2	TRBV5-5	.	14	CASSPGTSGVKQYF
TRBD1	TRBV20-1	.	15	CSARAPRDRDYEQYF
.	TRBV20-1	.	13	CSATTGVNTEAFF